Presented here are 23 T cell receptor beta chains from one specimen sequenced in a study of cytomegalovirus exposure and HLA in healthy donors (dated by TCRdb to 2016 to 2017). Preparation of the library involved the immunoSEQ multiplex PCR assay. Here the immuneACCESS table is served through TCRdb, limited to in-frame sequences with V and J called. Missing clones are a known gap in these copies; in checked studies unresolved V genes cover under half, and the rest lacks a known reason. The sample includes about 150,000 clones, with around nine tenths observed a single time. About a fifth of the sample rests with the top ten. Sequenced material: PBMCs. All receptors derive from a man between 18 and 35 years old in good health and CMV-seropositive.

This chain uses TRBV5-6 with TRBJ2-1; perhaps TRBD2 as D (7 bases). Germline CDR1 SGHDT, CDR2 YYEEEE. The CDR3 spans 15 residues. V was shortened by 4 bases and J by 9 bases, with 20 bases between the two germline ends. CDR3 amino acids: CASSPVRGGRTEQFF. In DNA form, the CDR3 reads TGTGCCAGCAGCCCGGTGAGGGGGGGGCGAACTGAGCAGTTCTTC.

The genes are TRBV9 and TRBJ1-1; possible D gene TRBD1, 5 bases. V was pared by 3 bases and J by 0 bases, with 9 bases between. CDR3 length: 14 amino acids. Germline CDR1 is SGDLS and CDR2 is YYNGEE. The CDR3 coding sequence is TGTGCCAGCAGCGCAGGGAACCTGAACACTGAAGCTTTCTTT. Protein product: CASSAGNLNTEAFF.

The genes are TRBV7-6 and TRBJ2-6; D is unclear. Germline values: CDR1 SGHVS, CDR2 FNYEAQ. There are 15 residues in the CDR3. V dropped 4 bases and J dropped 1 base, with 8 bases sitting between them. This chain's CDR3 is CASSSVLSGANVLTF. The CDR3 bases are TGTGCCAGCAGCTCGGTCCTATCTGGGGCCAACGTCCTGACTTTC.

The sample holds a few counts of this clone. This chain links TRBV4-1 with TRBJ2-7; D is uncertain. The V and J ends lost 0 bases and 3 bases respectively, with 9 bases between them. Germline CDR1 MGHRA, CDR2 YSYEKL. The CDR3 has 14 residues. The chain's CDR3 is CASSQEAPNYEQYF. CDR3 DNA sequence: TGCGCCAGCAGCCAAGAGGCCCCAAACTACGAGCAGTACTTC.

The chain recombines TRBV5-5 with TRBJ1-2; the D gene is possibly TRBD1 (5 bases). CDR3 length: 14 amino acids. Germline CDR1 and CDR2: SGHKS and YYEKEE (reference sequence). Trimming removed 0 bases at V and 4 bases at J, with 10 bases between. The CDR3 here is CASSLVPGPYGYTF. The CDR3 nucleotides read TGTGCCAGCAGCTTGGTCCCAGGGCCCTATGGCTACACCTTC.

The V and J genes are TRBV11-1 and TRBJ1-1; D is perhaps TRBD1 (5 bases). Germline CDR1 and CDR2: SGHAT and FQDESV (reference sequence). Trimming cost V 8 bases and J 4 bases, with 14 bases left between them. CDR3 length: 13 residues. The CDR3 DNA sequence: TGTGCCAGCCAGGGTTTTCTGAGCACTGAAGCTTTCTTT. Its protein is CASQGFLSTEAFF.

The chain couples TRBV9 to TRBJ2-5; 7 bases fit TRBD2. The CDR3 sequence is 13 residues long. V gave up 3 bases and J gave up 5 bases; unmatched junction bases: 4. Germline V gene sequence: CDR1 SGDLS, CDR2 YYNGEE. The CDR3 nucleotides read TGTGCCAGCAGCGACGGGGGGTTGGAGACCCAGTACTTC. It encodes CASSDGGLETQYF.

This sequence joins TRBV6-5 and TRBJ1-1, with a tentative D call TRBD1 (5 bases). Germline V gene lookup returns CDR1 MNHEY and CDR2 SVGAGI. V was shortened by 0 bases and J by 4 bases, with 9 bases between the two germline ends. This CDR3 region has 14 residues. The CDR3 region is CASSYSPGGTEAFF. CDR3 in DNA: TGTGCCAGCAGTTACTCTCCGGGGGGCACTGAAGCTTTCTTT.

The chain recombines TRBV6-6 with TRBJ1-5, with D perhaps matching TRBD1 (5 bases). CDR1 and CDR2 (germline): MNHNY, SVGAGI (reference sequence). V shed 7 bases and J shed 0 bases, with 13 bases lying between them. The CDR3 extends over 15 amino acids. In nucleotides, the CDR3 is TGTGCCAGCACTCAGGGTAGTCATAGCAATCAGCCCCAGCATTTT. Encoded protein: CASTQGSHSNQPQHF.

The chain recombines TRBV4-3 with TRBJ2-2; TRBD1 matches 9 bases. Germline lookup yields CDR1 LGHNA and CDR2 YSLEER. The V gene end was trimmed by 0 bases and the J gene end by 5 bases; junction bases not matched to a gene: 7. The CDR3 totals 17 residues. CDR3 sequence reads: CASSQDLTDRGTGELFF. The CDR3 DNA follows: TGCGCCAGCAGCCAAGATCTTACGGACAGGGGTACCGGGGAGCTGTTTTTT.

The chain combines TRBV14 with TRBJ2-1, with D unclear. The germline CDR1 and CDR2 sequences are SGHDN and FVKESK. Between the trimmed V and J ends, which lost 0 bases and 8 bases, there was a span of 5 bases. The CDR3 runs to 12 residues. CDR3 in amino acids: CASSQDPYEQFF. CDR3 in DNA: TGTGCCAGCAGCCAAGACCCGTATGAGCAGTTCTTC. Variable domain in full (rest from reference TRBV14 and TRBJ2-1): EAGVTQFPSHSVIEKGQTVTLRCDPISGHDNLYWYRRVMGKEIKFLLHFVKESKQDESGMPNNRFLAERTGGTYSTLKVQPAELEDSGVYFCASSQDPYEQFFGPGTRLTVL.

The chain recombines TRBV6-6 with TRBJ2-7; a possible D gene is TRBD2 (5 bases). CDR1 MNHNY and CDR2 SVGAGI come from the germline V gene (reference sequence). The CDR3 sequence is 15 residues long. Trimming took off 5 bases at V and 3 bases at J, with 17 bases between the two ends. The CDR3: CASSHPYESGYEQYF. In DNA, the CDR3 is TGTGCCAGCAGTCATCCTTACGAGAGCGGCTACGAGCAGTACTTC.

This clone was seen only a few times. V and J are TRBV12-1 and TRBJ2-7; the D call in the table, TRBD1, was not verified against the DNA. TRBV12-1 is marked as a pseudogene. The CDR3 loop spans 10 amino acids. This CDR3 is CASSRREQYF. The CDR3 nucleotides are TGTGCCAGCAGCCGCAGAGAGCAGTACTTC.

The chain employs TRBV2 and TRBJ2-1, with a tentative D call TRBD1 (6 bases). Germline lookup yields CDR1 SNHLY and CDR2 FYNNEI. The V gene lost 6 bases and the J gene lost 14 bases, with 20 bases spanning the gap. CDR3 size: 13 residues. The CDR3 spells CASRGEVTGKKFF. CDR3 in DNA: TGTGCCAGCAGGGGGGAAGTGACAGGAAAGAAGTTCTTC.

This chain links TRBV30 with TRBJ2-1; possibly TRBD2 for D (6 bases). V was trimmed by 7 bases and J by 10 bases, leaving 14 bases between them. The V gene's germline CDR1 is GTSNPN and CDR2 SVGIG (reference sequence). The CDR3 covers 11 residues. CDR3: CAFGGAGEQFF. The DNA of the CDR3 is TGTGCCTTTGGTGGCGCGGGAGAGCAGTTCTTC.

V gene TRBV6-5 combines with J gene TRBJ1-1; weak D call: TRBD1 (5 bases). Germline loops: CDR1 MNHEY, CDR2 SVGAGI. Deletions cut 6 bases from V and 1 base from J, with 15 bases between. The CDR3 is 15 amino acids. In DNA, the CDR3 is TGTGCCAGCAGCCAACATGGGGGGAGGAACACTGAAGCTTTCTTT. Translating gives CASSQHGGRNTEAFF.

The chain recombines TRBV7-8 with TRBJ1-3; no clear D gene. With 1 base removed from V and 9 bases from J, the gap between germline ends came to 16 bases. Germline assignment: CDR1 SGHVS and CDR2 FQNEAQ. The CDR3 spans 15 residues. The CDR3 DNA sequence: TGTGCCAGCAGCTTAGGGATTGGGAGTTCGGGCACCATATATTTT. It yields the protein CASSLGIGSSGTIYF.

The chain couples TRBV9 to TRBJ2-4; perhaps TRBD2 as D (6 bases). Trimming left V 3 bases short and J 9 bases short, with 13 bases between. The CDR3 is made up of 13 amino acids. CDR1 and CDR2 from the germline V gene are SGDLS and YYNGEE. In DNA, the CDR3 is TGTGCCAGCAGCGGACCGGACGGGGGCATTCAGTACTTC. Translated, it gives CASSGPDGGIQYF. Using reference TRBV9 and TRBJ2-4 for the parts outside the CDR3, the full variable domain is DSGVTQTPKHLITATGQRVTLRCSPRSGDLSVYWYQQSLDQGLQFLIQYYNGEERAKGNILERFSAQQFPDLHSELNLSSLELGDSALYFCASSGPDGGIQYFGAGTRLSVL.

The table lists this clone with a count of one. The chain has TRBV18 and TRBJ2-1; 7 bases map to TRBD2. Losses at the gene ends were 3 bases for V and 7 bases for J; bases not matched to a gene: 6. CDR1 KGHSH and CDR2 LQKENI come from the germline V gene. The CDR3 has 14 residues. The CDR3 spells CASSPRDYANEQFF. As DNA, the CDR3 is TGTGCCAGCTCACCTAGGGACTACGCTAATGAGCAGTTCTTC.

This clone has a handful of counts. This chain links TRBV6-5 with TRBJ1-5, with D maybe TRBD1 (6 bases). V shed 0 bases and J shed 2 bases, with 8 bases lying between them. This CDR3 spans 15 amino acids. CDR1 and CDR2 (germline): MNHEY, SVGAGI. CDR3 DNA: TGTGCCAGCAGTTACTCGCGACAGGGCAATCAGCCCCAGCATTTT. Translation gives CASSYSRQGNQPQHF.

The V and J genes are TRBV19 and TRBJ2-7; 7 bases are shared with TRBD1. In germline, CDR1 is LNHDA, CDR2 SQIVND (reference sequence). The CDR3 spans 14 residues. V dropped 5 bases and J dropped 1; count of bases not matched to a gene: 5. CDR3 loop: CASSHTTGSYEQYF. DNA of the CDR3: TGTGCCAGTAGTCACACGACAGGGTCCTACGAGCAGTACTTC.

V is TRBV2 and J is TRBJ2-1; 13 bases are a match to TRBD2. The V segment lost 4 bases and the J segment 9 bases; nucleotides outside the gene matches: 6. Germline V CDR1 and CDR2: SNHLY, FYNNEI. There are 15 residues in the CDR3. This CDR3 reads CASSVTSGGRGEQFF. CDR3 bases: TGTGCCAGCAGTGTGACTAGCGGGGGGCGCGGTGAGCAGTTCTTC.

The V gene is TRBV6-6, the J gene TRBJ1-5; 10 nucleotides agree with TRBD1. J lost 4 bases, V lost 4 bases, and 7 bases had no gene match. The germline V gene encodes CDR1 MNHNY and CDR2 SVGAGI (reference sequence). This CDR3 spans 16 amino acids. The CDR3: CASSSKDRGENQPQHF. In DNA form, the CDR3 reads TGTGCCAGCAGTTCCAAGGACAGGGGGGAGAATCAGCCCCAGCATTTT.